The 17 T cell receptor beta chains given below trace back to one sample, sequenced in a study of identical twins. MiXCR, applied by TCRdb to the 5' RACE reads, yields one record per CDR3 protein. The top ten clones hold 35% to 50% of a sample with approximately 190,000 distinct CDR3 sequences, roughly 15% of them seen once. The same data also contributed to another study, on T cells expressing NK-cell markers.

The sample was CD8+ T cells sorted from blood. These receptor sequences come from a woman between 18 and 30 years old in good health.

This clonotype was picked up a small number of times. The chain couples TRBV4-1 to TRBJ2-7, with TRBD2 identical over 9 bases. The ends lost 2 bases at V and 3 bases at J; junction bases unmatched: 20. There are 20 residues in the CDR3. The germline V gene has CDR1 MGHRA and CDR2 YSYEKL. CDR3 DNA: TGCGCCAGCAGCCAAATGGTGGGACCCCGTGGAGGACTAGCGTACTACGAGCAGTACTTC. Encoded protein: CASSQMVGPRGGLAYYEQYF.

This chain links TRBV4-3 with TRBJ2-1; D call uncertain. Germline V gene data show CDR1 as LGHNA and CDR2 as YSLEER. The CDR3 loop spans 17 amino acids. V lost 0 bases, J lost 1 base, and 13 bases lay in between. CDR3: CASSQDPDLGSYNEQFF. The CDR3 coding sequence is TGCGCCAGCAGCCAAGATCCGGACCTTGGGTCCTACAATGAGCAGTTCTTC.

The rearrangement uses TRBV5-1 and TRBJ2-1, with 10 bases matching TRBD2. CDR3 length: 14 residues. The junction had 8 bases not matched to a gene; V was cut back by 7 bases and J by 7 bases. Germline loops: CDR1 SGHRS, CDR2 YFSETQ. The CDR3 reads CASGLAGVVNEQFF. CDR3 bases: TGCGCCAGCGGTCTAGCGGGAGTAGTTAATGAGCAGTTCTTC.

This clonotype was detected a few times. The CDR3 loop reads CSGLQSGPGGGYTF. In DNA form, the CDR3 reads TGCAGCGGCCTGCAGTCCGGGCCGGGGGGTGGCTACACCTTC. The chain is built from TRBV29-1 and TRBJ1-2; the D gene is possibly TRBD1 (5 bases). V dropped 7 bases and J dropped 7 bases, with 22 bases sitting between them. The CDR3 is 14 amino acids. The germline V gene encodes CDR1 SQVTM and CDR2 ANQGSEA.

The chain joins TRBV12-3 or TRBV12-4 to TRBJ2-1; D is uncertain. The V gene lost 3 bases and the J gene lost 10 bases, with 10 bases spanning the gap. This CDR3 comprises 12 residues. CDR3 in DNA: TGTGCCAGCAGTTTTCGGGTCAGCGAGCAGTTCTTC. This encodes CASSFRVSEQFF.

This clonotype was counted only a few times. The chain recombines TRBV12-3 or TRBV12-4 with TRBJ2-5; D is uncertain. This CDR3 is built from 15 residues. Trimming took 0 bases from V and 4 from J, leaving 12 bases between them. In DNA, the CDR3 is TGTGCCAGCAGTTTAGCAGGTCCCCCCCCAGAGACCCAGTACTTC. It translates to CASSLAGPPPETQYF.

The chain employs TRBV12-3 or TRBV12-4 and TRBJ1-2, with unresolved D. The CDR3 consists of 13 residues. Trimming took 7 bases from V and 7 from J, leaving 16 bases between them. CDR3 protein: CASTSMGYGGYTF. The CDR3 region has the DNA TGTGCCAGCACTTCGATGGGGTATGGTGGCTACACCTTC.

This clonotype showed up just a few times. The chain joins TRBV20-1 to TRBJ2-2, with 7 bases matching TRBD2. Germline V gene data show CDR1 as DFQATT and CDR2 as SNEGSKA (reference sequence). The trim removed 3 bases at V and 3 bases at J, leaving 7 bases unmatched. This CDR3 contains 15 residues. The CDR3 here is CSASLGLADTGELFF. The CDR3 nucleotides read TGCAGTGCTAGCTTGGGCCTAGCGGACACCGGGGAGCTGTTTTTT.

This sequence joins TRBV30 and TRBJ1-2; TRBD1 matches at 7 bases. V shed 3 bases, J shed 1 base, and the junction held 11 bases outside the gene matches. The CDR3 loop spans 16 amino acids. CDR1 and CDR2 (germline): GTSNPN, SVGIG (reference sequence). The CDR3 region is CAWSSFWDRINYGYTF. CDR3 nucleotides: TGTGCCTGGAGCTCCTTTTGGGACAGAATTAACTATGGCTACACCTTC.

The rearrangement uses TRBV5-1 and TRBJ1-1; possibly TRBD1 for D (6 bases). V was clipped by 3 bases and J by 7 bases, with 16 bases between them. The germline V gene has CDR1 SGHRS and CDR2 YFSETQ. The CDR3 covers 14 residues. CDR3 region: CASSSGRGFDEAFF. DNA for the CDR3: TGCGCCAGCAGCTCCGGAAGGGGGTTTGATGAAGCTTTCTTT.

This clonotype occurred many times. The chain links TRBV12-3 or TRBV12-4 to TRBJ1-1; maybe TRBD1 (5 bases). The length of the CDR3 is 11 residues. V was trimmed by 7 bases and J by 10 bases, leaving 13 bases between them. Here the CDR3 reads CASKTGGGAFF. The CDR3 bases are TGTGCCAGCAAGACCGGTGGGGGAGCTTTCTTT.

There are a few counts of this clonotype. The chain couples TRBV3-1 to TRBJ2-2, with D possibly being TRBD1 (7 bases). The CDR3 runs to 16 residues. Germline V gene data show CDR1 as LGHDT and CDR2 as YNNKEL (reference sequence). V lost 0 bases and J 3 bases, leaving 11 bases between the germline ends. The CDR3 sequence is CASSQDRRGHTGELFF. In DNA, the CDR3 is TGTGCCAGCAGCCAAGATCGGAGGGGGCACACCGGGGAGCTGTTTTTT.

In its sample, this clonotype was seen many times. This rearrangement joins TRBV29-1 to TRBJ2-2; no clear D gene. Germline assignment: CDR1 SQVTM and CDR2 ANQGSEA. The CDR3 covers 13 residues. The V end was cut by 5 bases, the J end by 6 bases, with 13 bases between. DNA for the CDR3: TGCAGCGTTCGGTGGGTTGGTGCCGGGGAGCTGTTTTTT. Translating gives CSVRWVGAGELFF.

Only a few counts were recorded for this clonotype. The V gene is TRBV2, the J gene TRBJ1-5; 7 bases map to TRBD1. Trimming took 5 bases from V and 5 from J; bases not matched to a gene: 6. This CDR3 is built from 14 residues. In germline, CDR1 is SNHLY, CDR2 FYNNEI. The CDR3 region is CASSQGVNDQPQHF. CDR3 nucleotides: TGTGCCAGCAGTCAGGGGGTAAACGATCAGCCCCAGCATTTT.

This clonotype has a handful of counts. The genes are TRBV10-3 and TRBJ1-2; 9 nucleotides align to TRBD1. V dropped 3 bases and J dropped 0; count of bases not matched to a gene: 14. Per germline, CDR1 ENHRY and CDR2 SYGVKD. CDR3 size: 19 residues. The CDR3 protein is CAISDITRDRESANYGYTF. The CDR3 bases are TGTGCCATCAGTGACATCACTCGGGACAGGGAAAGCGCTAACTATGGCTACACCTTC.

This chain connects TRBV7-9 to TRBJ1-1; D gene uncertain. V was cut by 8 bases and J by 4 bases, with 14 bases left in between. Germline CDR1 is SEHNR and CDR2 is FQNEAQ (reference sequence). The length of the CDR3 is 13 residues. This chain's CDR3 is CASFPKGSTEAFF. The CDR3 DNA reads TGTGCCAGCTTCCCGAAGGGTTCCACTGAAGCTTTCTTT.

The chain has TRBV2 and TRBJ1-1; D call uncertain. The V end was cut by 6 bases, the J end by 2 bases, with 10 bases between. CDR1 and CDR2 (germline): SNHLY, FYNNEI. The CDR3 consists of 13 residues. CDR3 sequence (DNA): TGTGCCAGCAGGCGGGCCTCAAACACTGAAGCTTTCTTT. This translates into CASRRASNTEAFF.